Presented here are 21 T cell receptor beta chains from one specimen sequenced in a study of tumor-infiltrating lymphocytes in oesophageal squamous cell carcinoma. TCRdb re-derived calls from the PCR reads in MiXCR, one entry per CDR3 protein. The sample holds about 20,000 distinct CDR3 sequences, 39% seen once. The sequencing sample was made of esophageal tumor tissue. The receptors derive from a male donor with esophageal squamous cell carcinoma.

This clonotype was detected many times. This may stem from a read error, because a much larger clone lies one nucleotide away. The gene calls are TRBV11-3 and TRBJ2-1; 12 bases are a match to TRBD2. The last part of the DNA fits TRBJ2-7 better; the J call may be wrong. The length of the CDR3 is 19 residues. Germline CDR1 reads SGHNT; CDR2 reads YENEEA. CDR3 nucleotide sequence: TGTGCCAGCAGCTTAGAAGGGACTAGCGGGTCTAGCTCCTACAATGAGCAGTACTTC. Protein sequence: CASSLEGTSGSSSYNEQYF.

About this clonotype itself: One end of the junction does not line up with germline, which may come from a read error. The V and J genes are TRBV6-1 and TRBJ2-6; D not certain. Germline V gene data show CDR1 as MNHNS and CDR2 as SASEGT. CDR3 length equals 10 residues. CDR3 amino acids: CASTPGYLRF. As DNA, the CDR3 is TGTGCCAGCACCCCTGGATACCTTCGGTTC.

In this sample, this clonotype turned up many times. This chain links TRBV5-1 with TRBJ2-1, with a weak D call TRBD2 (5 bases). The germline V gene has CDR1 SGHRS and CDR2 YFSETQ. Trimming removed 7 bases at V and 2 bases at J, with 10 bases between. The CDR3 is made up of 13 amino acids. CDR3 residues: CASPSGAYNEQFF. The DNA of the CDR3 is TGCGCCAGCCCGAGCGGAGCCTACAATGAGCAGTTCTTC.

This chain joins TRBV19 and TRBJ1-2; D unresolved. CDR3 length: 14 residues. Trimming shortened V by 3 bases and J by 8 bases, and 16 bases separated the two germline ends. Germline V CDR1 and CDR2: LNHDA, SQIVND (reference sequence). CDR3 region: CASSIHRQAPGYTF. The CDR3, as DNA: TGTGCCAGTAGTATTCACAGACAAGCACCGGGCTACACCTTC. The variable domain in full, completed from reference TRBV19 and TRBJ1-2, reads DGGITQSPKYLFRKEGQNVTLSCEQNLNHDAMYWYRQDPGQGLRLIYYSQIVNDFQKGDIAEGYSVSREKKESFPLTVTSAQKNPTAFYLCASSIHRQAPGYTFGSGTRLTVV.

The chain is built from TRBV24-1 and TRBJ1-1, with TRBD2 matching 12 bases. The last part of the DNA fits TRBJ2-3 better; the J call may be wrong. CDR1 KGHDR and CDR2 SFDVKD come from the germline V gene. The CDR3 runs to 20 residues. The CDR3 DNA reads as TGTGCCACCAGTGACCTGGGACAGGGCGCGACTAGCGGGAGTGGGGATACGCAGTATTTT. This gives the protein CATSDLGQGATSGSGDTQYF.

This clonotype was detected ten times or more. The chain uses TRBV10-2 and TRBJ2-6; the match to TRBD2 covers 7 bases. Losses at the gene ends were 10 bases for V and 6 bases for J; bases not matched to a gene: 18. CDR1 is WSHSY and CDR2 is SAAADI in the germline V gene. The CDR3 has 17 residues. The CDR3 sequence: CATPAGTGERSANVLTF. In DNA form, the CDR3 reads TGCGCCACCCCAGCGGGGACGGGTGAAAGATCGGCCAACGTCCTGACTTTC.

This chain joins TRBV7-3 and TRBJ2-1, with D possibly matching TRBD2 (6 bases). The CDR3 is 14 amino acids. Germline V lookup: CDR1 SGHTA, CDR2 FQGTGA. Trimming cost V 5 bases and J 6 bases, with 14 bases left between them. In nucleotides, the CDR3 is TGTGCCAGCAGCGCGGACTATTTCGGCAATGAGCAGTTCTTC. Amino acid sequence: CASSADYFGNEQFF. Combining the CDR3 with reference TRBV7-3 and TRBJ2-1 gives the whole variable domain GAGVSQTPSNKVTEKGKYVELRCDPISGHTALYWYRQSLGQGPEFLIYFQGTGAADDSGLPNDRFFAVRPEGSVSTLKIQRTERGDSAVYLCASSADYFGNEQFFGPGTRLTVL.

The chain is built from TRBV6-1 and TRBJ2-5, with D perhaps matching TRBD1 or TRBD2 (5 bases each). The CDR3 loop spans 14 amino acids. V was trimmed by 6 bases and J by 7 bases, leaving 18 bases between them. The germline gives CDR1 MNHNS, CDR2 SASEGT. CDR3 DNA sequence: TGTGCCAGCAGGATCCTCGGGACCGGTGGGACCCAGTACTTC. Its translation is CASRILGTGGTQYF.

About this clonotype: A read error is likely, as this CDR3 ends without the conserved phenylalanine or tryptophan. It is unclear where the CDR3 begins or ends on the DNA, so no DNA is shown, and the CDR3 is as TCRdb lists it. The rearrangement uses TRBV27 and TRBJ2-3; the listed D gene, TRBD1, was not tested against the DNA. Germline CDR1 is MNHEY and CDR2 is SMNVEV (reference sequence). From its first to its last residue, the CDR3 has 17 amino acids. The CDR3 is CASSELARSSYEQYFGN.

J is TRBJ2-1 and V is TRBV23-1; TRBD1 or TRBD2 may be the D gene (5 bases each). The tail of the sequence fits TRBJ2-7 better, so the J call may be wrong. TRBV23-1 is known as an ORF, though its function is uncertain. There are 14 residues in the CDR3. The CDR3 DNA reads TGCGCAGCTCCGGGGCCAGGTAGGACCTACGAGCAGTACTTC. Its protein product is CAAPGPGRTYEQYF.

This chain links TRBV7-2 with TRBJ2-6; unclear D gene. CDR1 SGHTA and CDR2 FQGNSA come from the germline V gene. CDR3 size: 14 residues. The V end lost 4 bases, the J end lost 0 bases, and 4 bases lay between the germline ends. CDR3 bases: TGTGCCAGCAGCTGGGACTCTGGGGCCAACGTCCTGACTTTC. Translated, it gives CASSWDSGANVLTF.

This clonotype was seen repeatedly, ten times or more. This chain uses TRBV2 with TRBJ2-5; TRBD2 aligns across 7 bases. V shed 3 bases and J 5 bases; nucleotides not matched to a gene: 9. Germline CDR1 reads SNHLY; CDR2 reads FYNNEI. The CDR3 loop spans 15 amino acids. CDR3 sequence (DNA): TGTGCCAGCAGTGAGGGCATCGGGAGGCGGGAGACCCAGTACTTC. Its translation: CASSEGIGRRETQYF.

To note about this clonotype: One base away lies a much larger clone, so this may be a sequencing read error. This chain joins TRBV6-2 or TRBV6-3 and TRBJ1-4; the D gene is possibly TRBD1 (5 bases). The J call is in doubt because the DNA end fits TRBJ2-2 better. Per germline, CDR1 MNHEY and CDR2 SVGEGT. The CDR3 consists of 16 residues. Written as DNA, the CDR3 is TGTGCCAGCAGTTACGCAGGGTTCGCGATCACCGGGGAGCTGTTTTTT. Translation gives CASSYAGFAITGELFF.

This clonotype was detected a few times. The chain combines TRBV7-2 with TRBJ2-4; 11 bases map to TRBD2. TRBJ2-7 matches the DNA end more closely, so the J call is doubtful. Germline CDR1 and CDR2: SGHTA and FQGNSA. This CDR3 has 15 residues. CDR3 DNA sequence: TGTGCCAGCAGCCGCACTAGCGGGAGTGGGTACGAGCAGTACTTC. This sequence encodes CASSRTSGSGYEQYF.

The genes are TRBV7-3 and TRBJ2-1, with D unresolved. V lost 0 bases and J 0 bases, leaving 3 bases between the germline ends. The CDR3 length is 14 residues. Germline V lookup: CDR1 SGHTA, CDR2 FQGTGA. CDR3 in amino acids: CASSLTSSYNEQFF. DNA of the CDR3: TGTGCCAGCAGCTTAACTAGCTCCTACAATGAGCAGTTCTTC.

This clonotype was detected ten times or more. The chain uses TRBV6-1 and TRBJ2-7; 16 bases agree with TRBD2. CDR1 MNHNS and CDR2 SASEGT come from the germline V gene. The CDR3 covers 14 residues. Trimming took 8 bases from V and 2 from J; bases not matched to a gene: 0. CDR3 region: CASGTSGGAYEQYF. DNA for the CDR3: TGTGCCAGCGGGACTAGCGGGGGGGCCTACGAGCAGTACTTC.

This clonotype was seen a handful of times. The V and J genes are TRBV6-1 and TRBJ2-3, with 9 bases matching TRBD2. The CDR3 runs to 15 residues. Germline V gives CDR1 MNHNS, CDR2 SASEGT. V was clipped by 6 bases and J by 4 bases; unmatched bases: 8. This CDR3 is CASSRGTSFPDTQYF. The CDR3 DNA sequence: TGTGCCAGCAGCCGAGGGACTAGCTTTCCAGATACGCAGTATTTT.

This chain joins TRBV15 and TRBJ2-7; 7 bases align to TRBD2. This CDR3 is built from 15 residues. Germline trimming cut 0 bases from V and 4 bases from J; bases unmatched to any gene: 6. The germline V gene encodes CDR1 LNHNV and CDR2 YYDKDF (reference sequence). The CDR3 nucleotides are TGTGCCACCAGCAGAGAGGGGGGAGGGATATACGAGCAGTACTTC. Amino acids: CATSREGGGIYEQYF. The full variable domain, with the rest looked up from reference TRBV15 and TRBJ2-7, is DAMVIQNPRYQVTQFGKPVTLSCSQTLNHNVMYWYQQKSSQAPKLLFHYYDKDFNNEADTPDNFQSRRPNTSFCFLDIRSPGLGDTAMYLCATSREGGGIYEQYFGPGTRLTVT.

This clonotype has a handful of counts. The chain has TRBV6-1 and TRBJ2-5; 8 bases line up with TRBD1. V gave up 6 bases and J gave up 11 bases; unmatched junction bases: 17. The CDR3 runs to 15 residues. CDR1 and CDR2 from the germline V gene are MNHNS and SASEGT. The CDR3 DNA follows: TGTGCCAGCAGGCAGGACAGGGCCGGCCTGGGTGAGCAGTACTTC. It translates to CASRQDRAGLGEQYF.

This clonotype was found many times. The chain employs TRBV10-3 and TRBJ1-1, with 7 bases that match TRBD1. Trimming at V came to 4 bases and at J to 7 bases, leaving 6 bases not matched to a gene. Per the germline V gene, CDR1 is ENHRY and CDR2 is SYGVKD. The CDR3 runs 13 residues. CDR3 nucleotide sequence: TGTGCCATCAGTGTGGAGAACAGGGGTGAAGCTTTCTTT. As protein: CAISVENRGEAFF.

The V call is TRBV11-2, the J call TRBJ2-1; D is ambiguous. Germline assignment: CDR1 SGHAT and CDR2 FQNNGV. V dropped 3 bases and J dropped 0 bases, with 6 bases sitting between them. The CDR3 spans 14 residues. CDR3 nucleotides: TGTGCCAGCAGCTTGCGGAGCTCCTACAATGAGCAGTTCTTC. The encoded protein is CASSLRSSYNEQFF. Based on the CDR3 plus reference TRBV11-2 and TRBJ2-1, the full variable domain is EAGVAQSPRYKIIEKRQSVAFWCNPISGHATLYWYQQILGQGPKLLIQFQNNGVVDDSQLPKDRFSAERLKGVDSTLKIQPAKLEDSAVYLCASSLRSSYNEQFFGPGTRLTVL.